The T cell receptor beta chain under discussion was sequenced for a study of blood T cell repertoires in COVID-19. Study as a whole: The analysed material was cDNA or gDNA that came from T cells, B-cell-depleted T cells, or PBMCs.

Authors' data handling: Reference gene primer amplification in the assay estimated nucleated cell counts. The assay was immunoSEQ multiplex PCR, and TCRdb's table has in-frame clones only and misses some. The DNA was the basis for D and trimming; V, J and clone size are from that table. The sample lists under 95,000 clones, about 90% seen once, with under 8% in the top ten. With respect to this clone: Other DNA sequences in this specimen translate into the identical CDR3.

Trimming at V came to 0 bases and at J to 7 bases, leaving 0 bases not matched to a gene. Germline V gene data show CDR1 as SGHRS and CDR2 as YFSETQ. There are 12 residues in the CDR3. The chain carries TRBV5-1 and TRBJ1-1; the match to TRBD1 covers 7 bases. This TCR was recovered from a human donor with acute or convalescent COVID-19. The donor label of this sample is uncertain. The sequencing input was peripheral blood. In nucleotides, the CDR3 is TGCGCCAGCAGCTTGGACAGGGGTGAAGCTTTCTTT. This sequence encodes CASSLDRGEAFF.